This TCR beta chain originates from a study of T cell repertoires in cytomegalovirus infection. On the study more broadly: Both CMV infection and a matching HLA type were indicated by public TCR beta signatures. Study outcomes and limitations: In two of eight donors, the top clonotype was HLA-C-restricted CMV-specific. Carriage of CMV together with the relevant HLA was identifiable through cumulative public TCR beta family frequency.

This clonotype was detected only a few times. What it binds is not known. It is unclear where the CDR3 begins or ends on the DNA, so no DNA is shown, and the CDR3 is as TCRdb lists it. The CDR3 length is 19 residues, termini included. MiXCR, run by TCRdb on the reads, gives a single entry per CDR3 protein. Among a few hundred thousand distinct CDR3 sequences listed, more than 8% were seen once. The chain uses TRBV7-5 and TRBJ2-3; the table's D call of TRBD2 was not tested on the DNA. TRBV7-5 is marked as a pseudogene. Sample: PBMCs. The sequence was obtained from a human donor in good health (CMV status not recorded). Some clones in this sample may be carry-over from other donors' samples. CDR3 residues: CISVPEASGLAGDTDTQYF.